Listed below are T cell receptor beta chains from one sample, sequenced in a study of B cell selection in AIRE deficiency. Method: immunoSEQ multiplex PCR; TCRdb's copy keeps in-frame clones and lacks some. Here the sample spans some 23,000 clones, 95% to 98% being singletons. The sequencing sample was made of conventional CD4+ T cells sorted from PBMCs. Receptor source: a human donor with AIRE deficiency. Each CDR3 is given without its conserved first and last residue. The order of the fields is J gene, CDR3 length, V gene, CDR3 protein.

>TRBJ2-7|11|TRBV28
ASRTGNPREQY
>TRBJ1-6|15|TRBV4-3
ASSQQTGLSHNSPLH
>TRBJ2-1|13|TRBV28
ASSKLAGGYNEQF
>TRBJ2-1|12|TRBV9
ASSVRRGYNEQF
>TRBJ1-2|11|TRBV29-1
SAAQGGLGGYT
>TRBJ1-2|11|TRBV7-2
ASRLPGWRGYT
>TRBJ2-2|17|TRBV7-3
ASRNKTPSVAGVTGELF
>TRBJ1-2|10|TRBV7-9
ASSITGYGYT
>TRBJ1-1|11|TRBV7-9
ATRGQGGTEAF
>TRBJ2-4|16|TRBV7-8
ASSLAFHSEGAKNIQY
>TRBJ2-7|9|TRBV30
AWGRTYEQY
>TRBJ2-2|11|TRBV5-4
AIGVRFTGELF
>TRBJ1-2|10|TRBV30
ACDFRVYGYT
>TRBJ2-7|12|TRBV6-4
ASLTSGEDYEQY
>TRBJ2-7|10|TRBV6-4
APERESYEQY
>TRBJ1-1|12|TRBV11-1
ASIRDRGLKEAF
>TRBJ2-7|11|TRBV15
ATSRDRFYEQY
>TRBJ2-3|17|TRBV12-5
ASGLLPRRGLASTDTQY
>TRBJ2-7|14|TRBV5-4
ASSLRAGPGTYEQY
>TRBJ2-1|15|TRBV14
ASSQDRQRNVYNEQF
>TRBJ1-1|13|TRBV11-1
ASSLLSFTNTEAF
>TRBJ2-1|10|TRBV12-5
ASGFSSNEQF
>TRBJ2-7|12|TRBV7-3
ASSLSQGEGEQY
>TRBJ2-7|15|TRBV5-4
ASSLGLAGGLGREQY
>TRBJ2-2|15|TRBV9
ASSTGRWGLNTGELF
>TRBJ2-1|14|TRBV11-2
ASSPAASGATHEQF
>TRBJ2-4|13|TRBV18
ASSPPGVAKNIQY
>TRBJ2-7|14|TRBV4-3
ASSQAVGDPLHEQY
>TRBJ2-1|10|TRBV5-4
ASSLSGLATF
>TRBJ2-1|13|TRBV7-9
ASSSPSWGVDEQF
>TRBJ2-7|12|TRBV2
ASRDTYLKGEQY
>TRBJ2-7|11|TRBV4-3
ASSQDRAGEQY
>TRBJ2-2|15|TRBV7-2
ASSLSLYRAVAGELF
>TRBJ2-1|13|TRBV4-3
ASSPDPSPDNEQF
>TRBJ2-5|13|TRBV7-9
ASSPQGQLQETQY
>TRBJ2-7|12|TRBV11-3
ASSYGVRGYEQY
>TRBJ1-3|13|TRBV27
ASSLRREPGNTIY
>TRBJ1-6|12|TRBV6-4
ASSEGPHNSPLH
>TRBJ2-5|9|TRBV6-1
ASRAGETQY
>TRBJ2-7|12|TRBV7-2
ASSSDREIYEQY
>TRBJ2-6|14|TRBV5-4
ASSLVWGTGANVLT
>TRBJ2-3|12|TRBV7-9
ASSPLGELDTQY
>TRBJ2-2|13|TRBV6-5
ASSYGGRGTGELF
>TRBJ1-4|14|TRBV5-4
ASSFSNTKTNEKLF
>TRBJ2-2|15|TRBV11-3
ASSLVPSSGRTGELF
>TRBJ2-1|15|TRBV13
ASSSDPRLGSYNEQF
>TRBJ2-6|13|TRBV30
AWSVLGSGANVLT
>TRBJ2-3|14|TRBV23-1
ASRTPLAGEADTQY
>TRBJ2-7|12|TRBV6-1
ASSPRAGRSEQY
>TRBJ2-7|11|TRBV10-1
ASSADRVGEQY
>TRBJ2-3|14|TRBV11-3
ASSSEQGRFTDTQY
>TRBJ2-2|14|TRBV5-4
ASSLVRGSVAGELF
>TRBJ1-1|9|TRBV29-1
SVGEGTEAF
>TRBJ2-6|13|TRBV6-5
ASSYSRSGANVLT
>TRBJ1-2|11|TRBV30
AWSDRGTRGYT
>TRBJ1-1|12|TRBV7-2
ASSPKTGYTEAF
>TRBJ2-2|10|TRBV2
ASRRGTGELF